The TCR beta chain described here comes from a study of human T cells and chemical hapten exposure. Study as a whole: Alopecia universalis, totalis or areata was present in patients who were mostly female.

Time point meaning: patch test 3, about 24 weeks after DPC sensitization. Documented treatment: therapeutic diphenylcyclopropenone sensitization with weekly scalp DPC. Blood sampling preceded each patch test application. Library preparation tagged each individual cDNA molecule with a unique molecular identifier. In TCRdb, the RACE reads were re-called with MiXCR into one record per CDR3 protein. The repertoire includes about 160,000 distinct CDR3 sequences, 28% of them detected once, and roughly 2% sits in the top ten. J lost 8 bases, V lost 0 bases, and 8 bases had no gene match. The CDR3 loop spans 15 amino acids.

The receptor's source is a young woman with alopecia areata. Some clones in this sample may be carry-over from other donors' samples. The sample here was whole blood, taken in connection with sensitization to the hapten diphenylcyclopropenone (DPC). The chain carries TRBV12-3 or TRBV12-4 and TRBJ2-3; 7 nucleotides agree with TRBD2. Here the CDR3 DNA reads TGTGCCAGCAGTTTAGCGCGGCGGGAGAGGGGTACGCAGTATTTT. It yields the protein CASSLARRERGTQYF.